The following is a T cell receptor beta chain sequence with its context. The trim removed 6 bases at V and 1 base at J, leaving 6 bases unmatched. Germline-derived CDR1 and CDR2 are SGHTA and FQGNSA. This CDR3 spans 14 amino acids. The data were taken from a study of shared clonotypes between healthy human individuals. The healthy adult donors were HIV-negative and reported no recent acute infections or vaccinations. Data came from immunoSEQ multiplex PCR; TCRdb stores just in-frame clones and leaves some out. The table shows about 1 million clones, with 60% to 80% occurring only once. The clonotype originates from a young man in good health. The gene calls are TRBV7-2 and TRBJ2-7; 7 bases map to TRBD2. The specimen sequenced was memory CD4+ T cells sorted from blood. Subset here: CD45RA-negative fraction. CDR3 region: CASRRTAGSYEQYF. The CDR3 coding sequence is TGTGCCAGCAGACGTACAGCGGGATCCTACGAGCAGTACTTC.